This TCR beta chain was recovered during a study of cytomegalovirus exposure and HLA in healthy donors. The CDR3 has 16 residues. From germline, CDR1 is LGHNA and CDR2 YNFKEQ. The V gene end was trimmed by 4 bases and the J gene end by 1 base; junction bases not matched to a gene: 6. About this clone: Its specificity is unknown.

Only in-frame clones appear in the TCRdb table, and some are missing; sequencing was by immunoSEQ multiplex PCR. The sample records about 160,000 clones, roughly nine tenths being singletons. Findings of the study overall: Cytomegalovirus-associated status was assigned to more than 150 TCR beta chains.

The genes are TRBV4-2 and TRBJ2-3; 9 bases are a match to TRBD2. Input material: PBMCs. This receptor was identified in a woman aged 30 to 39 in good health and CMV-seronegative. CDR3 sequence (DNA): TGTGCCAGCAGCCGCCGACTAGCGGAGCGCACAGATACGCAGTATTTT. It encodes CASSRRLAERTDTQYF.